This is a list of T cell receptor beta chains from one sample in a study of early T cells in non-severe SARS-CoV-2 infection. TCRdb used MiXCR to reprocess the 5' RACE reads, holding one entry per CDR3 protein. This sample carries roughly 51,000 distinct CDR3 sequences, approximately 10% of them seen once, and the ten largest clones take roughly a tenth. Source material: whole blood. The receptor set was obtained from an adult who was a healthcare worker with PCR-confirmed SARS-CoV-2 infection or an uninfected control (not recorded which). CDR3s include the opening cysteine and the closing phenylalanine or tryptophan. A D gene is named only where the DNA matches it firmly. Size is omitted from some rows. Given values are once, few, many or a class for expanded clones.

few	TRBV20-1	TRBD2	14	TRBJ2-5	TGCAGTGCACGGACTAGCGGGAGGGGAGAGACCCAGTACTTC	CSARTSGRGETQYF
few	TRBV29-1	NA	13	TRBJ2-4	TGCAGCGTCGCCGGACTGCACAAAAACATTCAGTACTTC	CSVAGLHKNIQYF
few	TRBV27	NA	15	TRBJ1-3	TGTGCCAGCAGTTTATCAGGGTTTCCTGGAAACACCATATATTTT	CASSLSGFPGNTIYF
NA	TRBV28	NA	14	TRBJ1-3	TGTGCCAGCAGTTTAGTCAGGGATGGAAACACCATATATTTT	CASSLVRDGNTIYF
NA	TRBV6-5	NA	13	TRBJ2-7	TGTGCCAGCAGTCGGGACACCTCCTACGAGCAGTACTTC	CASSRDTSYEQYF
many	TRBV5-1	TRBD1	15	TRBJ1-5	TGCGCCAGCAGCTTGACAGGGGTGGGCAATCAGCCCCAGCATTTT	CASSLTGVGNQPQHF
NA	TRBV9	NA	15	TRBJ1-4	TGTGCCAGCACCCTCGGCCAGGGAGATGTCGAAAAACTGTTTTTT	CASTLGQGDVEKLFF
many	TRBV7-9	NA	13	TRBJ1-1	TGTGCCAGCAGCTGGGCAGGGCTCACTGAAGCTTTCTTT	CASSWAGLTEAFF
NA	TRBV20-1	NA	17	TRBJ2-3	TGCAGTGTCTTGGACAGTGTAGCGCGAAGCTACACAGATACGCAGTATTTT	CSVLDSVARSYTDTQYF
many	TRBV19	TRBD1	14	TRBJ2-7	TGTGCCAGTAGTATCCGGGACAGGGTGTACGAGCAGTACTTC	CASSIRDRVYEQYF
NA	TRBV20-1	TRBD2	16	TRBJ2-2	TGCAGTGCTAGAGATTCTGGGACTAGATCCACCGGGGAGCTGTTTTTT	CSARDSGTRSTGELFF
many	TRBV29-1	TRBD1	13	TRBJ1-1	TGCAGCGCCGGAGACAGGGCGAACACTGAAGCTTTCTTT	CSAGDRANTEAFF
once	TRBV29-1	NA	13	TRBJ1-1	TGCAGCGTTGAACGCAGGGAGAGGCCTGAAGCTTTCTTT	CSVERRERPEAFF
many	TRBV12-3/TRBV12-4	TRBD1	16	TRBJ2-5	TGTGCCAGCAGTTTATGGACAGGGACGTACCAAGAGACCCAGTACTTC	CASSLWTGTYQETQYF
many	TRBV2	NA	13	TRBJ2-2	TGTGCCAGCAGTGCCTTCCAGACCGGGGAGCTGTTTTTT	CASSAFQTGELFF
many	TRBV11-2	TRBD2	17	TRBJ2-1	TGTGCCAGCAGCTACGGGACTAGCGGGAGAGTATACAATGAGCAGTTCTTC	CASSYGTSGRVYNEQFF
many	TRBV12-3/TRBV12-4	TRBD1	11	TRBJ2-3	TGTGCCAGCAGTCTCACAGGGGCGCAGTATTTT	CASSLTGAQYF
NA	TRBV28	NA	14	TRBJ1-4	TGTGCCAGCATGGTGTCGGGATTAAATGAAAAACTGTTTTTT	CASMVSGLNEKLFF
many	TRBV3-1	NA	17	TRBJ2-7	TGTGCCAGCAGCCAAGCCCCCGCGCGGAACCCCTCCTACGAGCAGTACTTC	CASSQAPARNPSYEQYF
NA	TRBV5-1	TRBD2	16	TRBJ2-2	TGCGCCAGCACGACTAGCGGGGGTCTTAACACCGGGGAGCTGTTTTTT	CASTTSGGLNTGELFF
NA	TRBV29-1	TRBD2	12	TRBJ2-1	TGCAGCGGTGGGACTAGCGGAGGTGAGCAGTTCTTC	CSGGTSGGEQFF
many	TRBV7-2	NA	13	TRBJ1-3	TGTGCCAGCAGCTTATCTAAGCGGAACACCATATATTTT	CASSLSKRNTIYF
few	TRBV27	TRBD2	15	TRBJ2-2	TGTGCCAGCAGTTGGGGCGGGAGGCTCACCGGGGAGCTGTTTTTT	CASSWGGRLTGELFF
NA	TRBV27	TRBD2	15	TRBJ2-2	TGTGCCAGCAGGAGGGGGACTAGCGGCACCGGGGAGCTGTTTTTT	CASRRGTSGTGELFF
many	TRBV29-1	TRBD1	13	TRBJ2-5	TGCAGCGTTACAGGGGCCGCTCGTGAGTCCCAGTACTTC	CSVTGAARESQYF
few	TRBV7-6	NA	14	TRBJ2-7	TGTGCCAGCAGCTTAGGGGACCTAGCCTACGAGCAGTACTTC	CASSLGDLAYEQYF
many	TRBV9	NA	15	TRBJ1-5	TGTGCCAGCAGCGTAGAAGAACGTAGCAATCAGCCCCAGCATTTT	CASSVEERSNQPQHF
many	TRBV30	NA	14	TRBJ2-1	TGTGCCTGGAGTGTACGCGGTCCCTACAATGAGCAGTTCTTC	CAWSVRGPYNEQFF
few	TRBV5-1	TRBD1	15	TRBJ2-2	TGCGCCAGCAGCTTATCCCAGGGGGACGTCGGGGAGCTGTTTTTT	CASSLSQGDVGELFF
many	TRBV2	NA	14	TRBJ2-5	TGTGCCAGCGACCGGCGGGGCTTCCAAGAGACCCAGTACTTC	CASDRRGFQETQYF
NA	TRBV29-1	NA	15	TRBJ2-4	TGCAGCGTTGAAGATCCGGCAGGGACCAAAAACATTCAGTACTTC	CSVEDPAGTKNIQYF
many	TRBV6-4	TRBD1	14	TRBJ2-2	TGTGCCAGCAGTGATGCAGGGGGCGCCGGGGAGCTGTTTTTT	CASSDAGGAGELFF
NA	TRBV7-9	NA	15	TRBJ1-6	TGTGCCAGCAGCTTAACGGGAATGGGGAATTCACCCCTCCACTTT	CASSLTGMGNSPLHF
few	TRBV24-1	TRBD1	14	TRBJ2-1	TGTGCCACCAGTGATTTGAGACAGGGAGCTGAGCAGTTCTTC	CATSDLRQGAEQFF
NA	TRBV9	NA	14	TRBJ2-2	TGTGCCAGCAGCGAGCCTTCTAATACCGGGGAGCTGTTTTTT	CASSEPSNTGELFF
many	TRBV7-9	NA	13	TRBJ1-4	TGTGCCAGCAGCACTCGACATGATGAAAAACTGTTTTTT	CASSTRHDEKLFF
many	TRBV19	TRBD2	17	TRBJ2-1	TGTGCCAGTAGTATTCATTATCCTAGCGGGAGACCGACTGAGCAGTTCTTC	CASSIHYPSGRPTEQFF
many	TRBV20-1	NA	13	TRBJ2-7	TGCAGTGCTAGGGTGGGATCTTTATCCGAGCAGTACTTC	CSARVGSLSEQYF
many	TRBV4-1	NA	17	TRBJ1-3	TGCGCCAGCAGCCAACGAGAGGGGATAAGCTCTGGAAACACCATATATTTT	CASSQREGISSGNTIYF
few	TRBV12-5	NA	12	TRBJ2-2	TGTGCTAGTGGTTCCAACACCGGGGAGCTGTTTTTT	CASGSNTGELFF
NA	TRBV20-1	TRBD2	17	TRBJ2-1	TGCAGTGCTAGAGATCCCGTAGCGGGGGGCTCCTACAATGAGCAGTTCTTC	CSARDPVAGGSYNEQFF
NA	TRBV3-1	TRBD1	18	TRBJ1-6	TGTGCCAGCAGCCAGATCACCGGGACAGGGAAGGATAATTCACCCCTCCACTTT	CASSQITGTGKDNSPLHF
NA	TRBV18	NA	14	TRBJ2-3	TGTGCCAGCTCACGAGTGGGGAGCACAGATACGCAGTATTTT	CASSRVGSTDTQYF
NA	TRBV28	TRBD2	14	TRBJ2-2	TGTGCCAGCAGTTTACGGGGGGGCCCCGGGGAGCTGTTTTTT	CASSLRGGPGELFF
many	TRBV19	TRBD1	14	TRBJ2-7	TGTGCCAGTAGTCCCGGACAGGGTACCTACGAGCAGTACTTC	CASSPGQGTYEQYF